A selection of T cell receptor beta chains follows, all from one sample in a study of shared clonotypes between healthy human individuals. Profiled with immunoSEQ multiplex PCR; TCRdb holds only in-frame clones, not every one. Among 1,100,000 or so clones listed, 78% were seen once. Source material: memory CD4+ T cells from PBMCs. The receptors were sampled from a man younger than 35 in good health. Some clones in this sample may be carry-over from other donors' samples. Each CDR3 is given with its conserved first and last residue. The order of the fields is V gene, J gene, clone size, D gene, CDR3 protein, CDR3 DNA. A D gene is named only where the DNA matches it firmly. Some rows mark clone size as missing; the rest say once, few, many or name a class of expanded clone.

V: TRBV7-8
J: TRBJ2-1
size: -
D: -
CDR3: CASSLWALSRGDEQFF
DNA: TGTGCCAGCAGCTTATGGGCACTTTCCCGAGGGGATGAGCAGTTCTTC

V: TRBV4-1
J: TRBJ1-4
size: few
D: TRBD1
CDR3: CASSQAWGTGKAKLFF
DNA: TGCGCCAGCAGCCAAGCATGGGGGACAGGGAAAGCAAAACTGTTTTTT

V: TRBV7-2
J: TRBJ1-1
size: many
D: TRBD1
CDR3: CASSPLGQFNTEAFF
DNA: TGTGCCAGCAGCCCGTTGGGACAGTTCAACACTGAAGCTTTCTTT

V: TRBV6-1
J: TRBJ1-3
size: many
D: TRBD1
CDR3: CASSEYVGQASSGNTIYF
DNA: TGTGCCAGCAGTGAATACGTTGGACAGGCAAGCTCTGGAAACACCATATATTTT

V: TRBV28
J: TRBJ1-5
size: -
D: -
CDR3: CASSLPGHNNQPQHF
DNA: TGTGCTAGCAGCTTACCAGGACATAACAATCAGCCCCAGCATTTT

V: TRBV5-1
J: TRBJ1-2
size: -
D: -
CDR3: CASSQTEQGRYTF
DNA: TGCGCCAGCAGCCAAACCGAACAGGGTCGCTACACCTTC

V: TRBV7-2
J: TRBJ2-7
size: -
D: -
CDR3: CASTLRGGRASYEQYF
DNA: TGTGCCAGCACCCTACGAGGGGGGCGGGCGTCCTACGAGCAGTACTTC

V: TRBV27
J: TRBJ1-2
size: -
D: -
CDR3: CASSLRGVGTTENYGYTF
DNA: TGTGCCAGCAGTTTAAGGGGAGTGGGGACGACGGAGAACTATGGCTACACCTTC

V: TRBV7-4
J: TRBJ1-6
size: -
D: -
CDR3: CASSLAGGAGSPLHF
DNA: TGTGCCAGCAGCTTAGCCGGCGGAGCGGGGTCACCCCTCCACTTT

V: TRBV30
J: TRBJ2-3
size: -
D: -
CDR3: CAWSGSTDTQYF
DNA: TGTGCCTGGAGCGGAAGCACAGATACGCAGTATTTT

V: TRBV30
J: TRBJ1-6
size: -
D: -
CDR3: CAWSSGTSPLHF
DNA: TGTGCCTGGAGTTCAGGGACCTCACCCCTCCACTTT

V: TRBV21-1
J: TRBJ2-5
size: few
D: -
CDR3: CASARLEGETQYF
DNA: TGTGCCAGCGCACGACTAGAAGGGGAGACCCAGTACTTC

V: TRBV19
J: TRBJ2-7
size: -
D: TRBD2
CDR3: CASSISSGRSYEQYF
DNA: TGTGCCAGTAGTATTAGTAGCGGGAGGTCCTACGAGCAGTACTTC

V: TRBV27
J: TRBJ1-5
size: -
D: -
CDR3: CASSLSGGNQPQHF
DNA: TGTGCCAGCAGTTTATCTGGGGGGAATCAGCCCCAGCATTTT

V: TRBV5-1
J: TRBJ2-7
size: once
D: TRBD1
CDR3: CASSFSSGTGPSYEQYF
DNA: TGCGCCAGCAGTTTCTCCTCCGGGACAGGGCCCTCCTACGAGCAGTACTTC

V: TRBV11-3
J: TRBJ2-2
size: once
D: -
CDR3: CASSNVRDNLGELFF
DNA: TGTGCCAGCAGTAACGTGCGGGACAATCTCGGGGAGCTGTTTTTT

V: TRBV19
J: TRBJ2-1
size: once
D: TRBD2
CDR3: CASSSPSGSTYNEQFF
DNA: TGTGCCAGTAGCTCTCCTAGCGGGAGCACGTACAATGAGCAGTTCTTC

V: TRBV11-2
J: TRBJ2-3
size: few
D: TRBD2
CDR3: CASSLGSGTSIDTQYF
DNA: TGTGCCAGCAGCTTGGGTTCCGGGACTAGCATCGACACGCAGTATTTT

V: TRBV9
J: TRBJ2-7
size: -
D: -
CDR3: CASSVAGHSNYEQYF
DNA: TGTGCCAGCAGCGTAGCCGGGCACTCTAATTACGAGCAGTACTTC

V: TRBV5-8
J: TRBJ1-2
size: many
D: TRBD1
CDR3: CASSPTGRVDGYTF
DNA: TGTGCCAGCAGCCCGACAGGGAGGGTGGATGGCTACACCTTC

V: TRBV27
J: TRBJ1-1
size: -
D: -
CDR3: CASRSQGEAFF
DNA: TGTGCCAGCAGAAGTCAGGGTGAAGCTTTCTTT

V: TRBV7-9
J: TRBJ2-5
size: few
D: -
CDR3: CASSLGSDQETQYF
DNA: TGTGCCAGCAGCTTAGGGTCAGATCAAGAGACCCAGTACTTC

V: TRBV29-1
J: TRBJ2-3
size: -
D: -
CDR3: CSVEYEGTQYF
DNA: TGCAGCGTTGAGTACGAGGGTACGCAGTATTTT

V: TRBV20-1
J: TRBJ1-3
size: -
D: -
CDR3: CSATKSSTIYF
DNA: TGCAGTGCTACTAAAAGTAGCACCATATATTTT

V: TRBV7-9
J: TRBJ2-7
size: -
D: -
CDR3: CASSLSGASYEQYF
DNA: TGTGCCAGCAGCTTATCCGGAGCCTCCTACGAGCAGTACTTC

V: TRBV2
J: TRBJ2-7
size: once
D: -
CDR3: CASSEGPTSYEQYF
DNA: TGTGCCAGCAGTGAAGGTCCTACCTCCTACGAGCAGTACTTC

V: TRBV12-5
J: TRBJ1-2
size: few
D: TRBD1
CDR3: CASALDRGGYTF
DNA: TGTGCTAGTGCCCTTGACAGGGGCGGCTACACCTTC

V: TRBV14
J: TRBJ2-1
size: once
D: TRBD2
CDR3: CASSTYEAGGGSYNEQFF
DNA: TGTGCCAGCAGCACTTACGAAGCGGGAGGGGGCTCCTACAATGAGCAGTTCTTC

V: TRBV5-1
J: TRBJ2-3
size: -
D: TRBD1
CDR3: CASGDRGDTDTQYF
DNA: TGCGCCAGCGGGGACAGGGGAGACACAGATACGCAGTATTTT

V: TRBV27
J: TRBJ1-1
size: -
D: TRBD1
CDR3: CASSRWGTGAEAFF
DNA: TGTGCCAGCAGTCGGTGGGGAACAGGGGCTGAAGCTTTCTTT

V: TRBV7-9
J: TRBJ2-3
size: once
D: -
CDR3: CASTSDRGEGDTQYF
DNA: TGTGCCAGCACCTCAGACCGGGGTGAGGGAGATACGCAGTATTTT

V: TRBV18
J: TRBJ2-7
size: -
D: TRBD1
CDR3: CASSPREGGDEQYF
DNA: TGTGCCAGCTCACCCCGCGAAGGGGGCGACGAGCAGTACTTC

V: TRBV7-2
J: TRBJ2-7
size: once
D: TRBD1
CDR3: CASSTPRTGGGRYF
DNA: TGTGCCAGCAGCACTCCAAGGACAGGGGGAGGGCGATACTTC

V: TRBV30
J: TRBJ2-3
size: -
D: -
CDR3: CAWTASTDTQYF
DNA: TGTGCCTGGACCGCTAGCACAGATACGCAGTATTTT

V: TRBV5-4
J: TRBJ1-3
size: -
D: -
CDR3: CASSPGATGNTIYF
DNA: TGTGCCAGCAGCCCGGGGGCAACTGGAAACACCATATATTTT

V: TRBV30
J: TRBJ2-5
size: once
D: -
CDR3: CAWTTQGPETQYF
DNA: TGTGCCTGGACAACGCAGGGTCCGGAGACCCAGTACTTC

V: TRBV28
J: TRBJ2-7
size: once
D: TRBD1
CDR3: CASKTGGDSAYEQYF
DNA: TGTGCCAGCAAAACGGGTGGGGACAGCGCATACGAGCAGTACTTC

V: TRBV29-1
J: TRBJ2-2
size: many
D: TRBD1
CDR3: CSVHRGLGELFF
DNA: TGCAGCGTTCACAGGGGGCTAGGGGAGCTGTTTTTT

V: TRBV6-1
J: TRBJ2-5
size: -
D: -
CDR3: CASSVQWGNQETQYF
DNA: TGTGCCAGCAGTGTACAGTGGGGGAACCAAGAGACCCAGTACTTC

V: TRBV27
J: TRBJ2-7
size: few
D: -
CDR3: CASSLRDAYEQYF
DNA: TGTGCCAGCAGTCTGCGGGACGCCTACGAGCAGTACTTC

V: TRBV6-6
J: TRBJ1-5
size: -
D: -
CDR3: CASSYFSTGNQPQHF
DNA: TGTGCCAGCAGTTACTTTTCTACGGGGAATCAGCCCCAGCATTTT

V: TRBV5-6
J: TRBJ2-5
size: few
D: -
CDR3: CASSLGGQETQYF
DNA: TGTGCCAGCAGCTTAGGGGGCCAAGAGACCCAGTACTTC

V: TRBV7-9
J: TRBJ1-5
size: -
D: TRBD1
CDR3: CASSSGQDMPQHF
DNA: TGTGCCAGCAGCTCGGGACAGGATATGCCCCAGCATTTT